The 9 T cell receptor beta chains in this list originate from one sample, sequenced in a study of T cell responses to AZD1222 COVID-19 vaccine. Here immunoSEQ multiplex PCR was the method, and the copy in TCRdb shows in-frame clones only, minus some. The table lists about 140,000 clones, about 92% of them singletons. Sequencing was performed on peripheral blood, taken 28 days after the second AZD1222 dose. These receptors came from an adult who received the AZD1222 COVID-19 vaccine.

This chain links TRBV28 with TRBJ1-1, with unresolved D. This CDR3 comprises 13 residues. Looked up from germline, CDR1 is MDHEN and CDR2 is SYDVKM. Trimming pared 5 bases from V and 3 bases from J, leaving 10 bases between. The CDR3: CASSSIGDTEAFF. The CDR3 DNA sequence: TGTGCCAGCAGTAGCATTGGGGACACTGAAGCTTTCTTT.

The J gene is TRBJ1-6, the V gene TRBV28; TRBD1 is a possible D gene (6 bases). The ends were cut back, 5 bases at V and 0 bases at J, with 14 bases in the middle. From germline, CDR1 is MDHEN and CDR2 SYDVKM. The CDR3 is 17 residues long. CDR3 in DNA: TGTGCCAGCAGTCCCAAGGGGGTGAGCTCCTATAATTCACCCCTCCACTTT. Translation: CASSPKGVSSYNSPLHF.

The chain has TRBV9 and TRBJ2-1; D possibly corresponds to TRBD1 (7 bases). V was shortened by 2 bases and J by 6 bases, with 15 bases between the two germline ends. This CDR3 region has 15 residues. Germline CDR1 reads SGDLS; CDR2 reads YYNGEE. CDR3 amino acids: CASSVGAGGGNEQFF. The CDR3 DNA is TGTGCCAGCAGCGTGGGGGCAGGGGGAGGCAATGAGCAGTTCTTC.

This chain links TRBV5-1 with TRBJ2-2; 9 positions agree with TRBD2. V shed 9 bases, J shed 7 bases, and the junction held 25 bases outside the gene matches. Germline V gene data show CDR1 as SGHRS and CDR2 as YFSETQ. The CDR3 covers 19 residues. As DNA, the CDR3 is TGCGCCACCAGGCGGGGAGGAATAGCGGGAGTAACGGGCGACGGGGAGCTGTTTTTT. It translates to CATRRGGIAGVTGDGELFF.

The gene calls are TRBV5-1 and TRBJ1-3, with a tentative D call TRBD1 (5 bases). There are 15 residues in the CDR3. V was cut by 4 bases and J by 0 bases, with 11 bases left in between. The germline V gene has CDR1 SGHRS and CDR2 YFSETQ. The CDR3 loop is CASSPGHLSGNTIYF. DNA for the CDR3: TGCGCCAGCAGCCCAGGACACCTCTCTGGAAACACCATATATTTT.

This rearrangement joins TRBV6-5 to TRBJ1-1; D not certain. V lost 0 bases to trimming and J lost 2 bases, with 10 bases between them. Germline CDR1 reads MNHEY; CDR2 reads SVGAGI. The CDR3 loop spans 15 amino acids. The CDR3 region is CASSYSRALNTEAFF. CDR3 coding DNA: TGTGCCAGCAGTTACTCGAGGGCGTTAAACACTGAAGCTTTCTTT.

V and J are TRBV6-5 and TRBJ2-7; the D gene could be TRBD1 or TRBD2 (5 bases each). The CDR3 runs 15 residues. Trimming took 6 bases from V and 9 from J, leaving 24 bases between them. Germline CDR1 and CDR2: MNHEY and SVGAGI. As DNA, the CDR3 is TGTGCCAGCAGGTTCGGAGGCACAGGCGAAGGGGTGCAGTACTTC. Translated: CASRFGGTGEGVQYF.

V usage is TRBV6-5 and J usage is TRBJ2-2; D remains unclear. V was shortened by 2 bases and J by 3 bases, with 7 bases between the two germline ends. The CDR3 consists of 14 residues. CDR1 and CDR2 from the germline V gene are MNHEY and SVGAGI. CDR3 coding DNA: TGTGCCAGCAGTTACAGGGTCGACACCGGGGAGCTGTTTTTT. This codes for CASSYRVDTGELFF.

CDR3 nucleotides: TGTGCCTGGAGTGGGCAGGGGCATCAGCCCCAGCATTTT. It specifies CAWSGQGHQPQHF. The V gene is TRBV30, the J gene TRBJ1-5, with D perhaps TRBD1 (6 bases). The germline V gene has CDR1 GTSNPN and CDR2 SVGIG (reference sequence). Trimming removed 1 base at V and 5 bases at J, with 9 bases between. The CDR3 runs to 13 residues. Drawing the rest from reference TRBV30 and TRBJ1-5, the complete variable domain is SQTIHQWPATLVQPVGSPLSLECTVEGTSNPNLYWYRQAAGRGLQLLFYSVGIGQISSEVPQNLSASRPQDRQFILSSKKLLLSDSGFYLCAWSGQGHQPQHFGDGTRLSIL.